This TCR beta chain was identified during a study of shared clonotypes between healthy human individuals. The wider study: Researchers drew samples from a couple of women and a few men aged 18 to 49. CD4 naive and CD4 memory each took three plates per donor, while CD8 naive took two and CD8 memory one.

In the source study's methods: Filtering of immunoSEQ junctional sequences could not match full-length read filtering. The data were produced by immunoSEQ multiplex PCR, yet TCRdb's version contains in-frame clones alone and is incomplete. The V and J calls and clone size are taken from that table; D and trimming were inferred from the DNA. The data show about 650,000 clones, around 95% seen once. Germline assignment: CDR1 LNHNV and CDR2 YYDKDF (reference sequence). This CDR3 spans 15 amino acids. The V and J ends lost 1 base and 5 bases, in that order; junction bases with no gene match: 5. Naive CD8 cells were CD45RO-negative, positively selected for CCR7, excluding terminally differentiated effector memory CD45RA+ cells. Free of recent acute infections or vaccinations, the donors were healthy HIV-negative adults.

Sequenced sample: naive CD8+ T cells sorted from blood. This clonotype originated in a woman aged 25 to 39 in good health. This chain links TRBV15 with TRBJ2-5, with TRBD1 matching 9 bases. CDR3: CATSRGDRVEETQYF. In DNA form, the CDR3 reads TGTGCCACCAGCAGAGGGGACAGGGTTGAGGAGACCCAGTACTTC.